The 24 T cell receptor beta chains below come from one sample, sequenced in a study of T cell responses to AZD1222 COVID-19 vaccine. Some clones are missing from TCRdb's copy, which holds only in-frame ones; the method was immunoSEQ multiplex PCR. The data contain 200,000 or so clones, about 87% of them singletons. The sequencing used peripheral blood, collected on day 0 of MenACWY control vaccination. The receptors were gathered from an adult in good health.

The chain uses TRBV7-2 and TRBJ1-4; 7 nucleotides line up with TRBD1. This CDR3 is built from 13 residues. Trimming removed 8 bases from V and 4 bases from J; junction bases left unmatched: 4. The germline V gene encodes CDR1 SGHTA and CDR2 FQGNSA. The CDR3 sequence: CASGRGNNEKLFF. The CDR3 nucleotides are TGTGCCAGCGGCAGGGGGAATAATGAAAAACTGTTTTTT. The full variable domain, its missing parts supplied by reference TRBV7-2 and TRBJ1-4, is GAGVSQSPSNKVTEKGKDVELRCDPISGHTALYWYRQSLGQGLEFLIYFQGNSAPDKSGLPSDRFSAERTGGSVSTLTIQRTQQEDSAVYLCASGRGNNEKLFFGSGTQLSVL.

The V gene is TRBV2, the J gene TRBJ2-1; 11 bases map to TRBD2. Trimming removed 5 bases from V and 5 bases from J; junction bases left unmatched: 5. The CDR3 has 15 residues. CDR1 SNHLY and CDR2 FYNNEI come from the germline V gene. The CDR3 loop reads CASSPLAGGNNEQFF. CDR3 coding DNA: TGTGCCAGCAGTCCCCTAGCGGGAGGCAACAATGAGCAGTTCTTC.

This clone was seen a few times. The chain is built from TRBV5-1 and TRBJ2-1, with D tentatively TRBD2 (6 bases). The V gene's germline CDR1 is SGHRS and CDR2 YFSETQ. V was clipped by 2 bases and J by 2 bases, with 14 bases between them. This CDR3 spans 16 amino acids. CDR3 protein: CASSFGSGVAYNEQFF. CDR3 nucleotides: TGCGCCAGCAGCTTCGGGTCGGGGGTCGCCTACAATGAGCAGTTCTTC.

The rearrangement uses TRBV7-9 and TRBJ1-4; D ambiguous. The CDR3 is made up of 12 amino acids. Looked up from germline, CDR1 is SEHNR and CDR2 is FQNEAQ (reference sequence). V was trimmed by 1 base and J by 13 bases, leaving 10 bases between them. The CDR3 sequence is CASSLVGRRLFF. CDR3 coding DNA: TGTGCCAGCAGCTTAGTTGGGAGACGACTGTTTTTT.

CDR3 loop: CATSDPSGPGHNEQFF. The CDR3 DNA is TGTGCCACCAGTGATCCCTCCGGGCCGGGGCACAATGAGCAGTTCTTC. J is TRBJ2-1 and V is TRBV24-1; D could derive from TRBD1 or TRBD2 (5 bases each). CDR1 and CDR2 from the germline V gene are KGHDR and SFDVKD. The ends were cut back, 3 bases at V and 5 bases at J, with 16 bases in the middle. The CDR3 totals 16 residues.

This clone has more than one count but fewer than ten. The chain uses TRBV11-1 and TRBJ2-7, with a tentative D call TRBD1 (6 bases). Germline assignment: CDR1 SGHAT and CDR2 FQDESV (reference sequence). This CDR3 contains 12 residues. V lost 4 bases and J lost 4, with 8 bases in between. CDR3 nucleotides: TGTGCCAGCAGCTCGGACAGATACGAGCAGTACTTC. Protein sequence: CASSSDRYEQYF. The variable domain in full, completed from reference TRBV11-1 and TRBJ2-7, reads EAEVAQSPRYKITEKSQAVAFWCDPISGHATLYWYRQILGQGPELLVQFQDESVVDDSQLPKDRFSAERLKGVDSTLKIQPAELGDSAMYLCASSSDRYEQYFGPGTRLTVT.

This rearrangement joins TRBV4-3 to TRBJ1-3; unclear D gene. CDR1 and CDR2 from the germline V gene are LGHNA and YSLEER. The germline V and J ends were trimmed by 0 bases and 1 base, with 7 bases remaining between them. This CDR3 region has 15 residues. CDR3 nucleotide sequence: TGCGCCAGCAGCCAAGAAACGGGGTCTGGAAACACCATATATTTT. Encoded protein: CASSQETGSGNTIYF.

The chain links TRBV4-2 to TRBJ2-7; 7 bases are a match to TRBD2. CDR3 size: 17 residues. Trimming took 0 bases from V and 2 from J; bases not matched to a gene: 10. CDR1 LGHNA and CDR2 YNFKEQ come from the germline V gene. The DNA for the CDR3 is TGTGCCAGCAGCCAAGAAGCCCGTGGGGCGGGGGCCTACGAGCAGTACTTC. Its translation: CASSQEARGAGAYEQYF.

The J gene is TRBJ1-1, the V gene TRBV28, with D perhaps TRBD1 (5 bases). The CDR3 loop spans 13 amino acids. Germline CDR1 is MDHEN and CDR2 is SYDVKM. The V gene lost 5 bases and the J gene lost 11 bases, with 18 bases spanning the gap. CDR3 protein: CASSPGGGESAFF. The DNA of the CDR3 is TGTGCCAGCAGTCCCGGGGGAGGGGAGAGTGCTTTCTTT.

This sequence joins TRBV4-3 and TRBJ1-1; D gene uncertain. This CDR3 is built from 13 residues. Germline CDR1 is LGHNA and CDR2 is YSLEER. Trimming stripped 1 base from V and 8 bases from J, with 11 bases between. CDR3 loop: CASSQALLREAFF. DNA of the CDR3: TGCGCCAGCAGCCAAGCCCTTTTACGGGAAGCTTTCTTT.

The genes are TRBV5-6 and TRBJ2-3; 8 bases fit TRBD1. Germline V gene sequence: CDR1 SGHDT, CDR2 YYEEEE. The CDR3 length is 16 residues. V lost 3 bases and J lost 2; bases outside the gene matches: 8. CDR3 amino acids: CASSSTGVIFTDTQYF. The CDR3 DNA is TGTGCCAGCAGCTCGACAGGGGTAATATTCACAGATACGCAGTATTTT.

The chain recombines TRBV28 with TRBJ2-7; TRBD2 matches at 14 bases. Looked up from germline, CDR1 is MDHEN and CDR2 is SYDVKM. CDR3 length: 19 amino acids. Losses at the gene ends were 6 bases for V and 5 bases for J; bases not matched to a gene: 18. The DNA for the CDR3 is TGTGCCAGCAGCCAAACCTTTCGGACTAGCGGGAGGTCGGTCAACGAGCAGTACTTC. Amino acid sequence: CASSQTFRTSGRSVNEQYF.

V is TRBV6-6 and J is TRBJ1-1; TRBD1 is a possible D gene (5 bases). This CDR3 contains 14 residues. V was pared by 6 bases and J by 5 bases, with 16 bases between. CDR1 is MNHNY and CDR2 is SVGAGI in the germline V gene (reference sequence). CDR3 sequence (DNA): TGTGCCAGCAGCCGGGGCCAGATCGGGACTGAAGCTTTCTTT. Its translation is CASSRGQIGTEAFF.

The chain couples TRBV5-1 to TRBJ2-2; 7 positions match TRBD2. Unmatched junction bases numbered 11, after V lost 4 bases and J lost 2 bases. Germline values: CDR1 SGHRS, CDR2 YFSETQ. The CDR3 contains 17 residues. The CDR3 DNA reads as TGCGCCAGCAGCCCTTTATACCAGCGGGGCAACACCGGGGAGCTGTTTTTT. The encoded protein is CASSPLYQRGNTGELFF.

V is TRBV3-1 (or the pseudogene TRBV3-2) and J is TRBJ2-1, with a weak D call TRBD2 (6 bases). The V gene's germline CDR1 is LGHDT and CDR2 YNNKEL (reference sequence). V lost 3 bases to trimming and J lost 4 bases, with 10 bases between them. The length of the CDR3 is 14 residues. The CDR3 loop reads CASSQRDWYNEQFF. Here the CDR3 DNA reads TGTGCCAGCAGCCAGCGGGACTGGTACAATGAGCAGTTCTTC.

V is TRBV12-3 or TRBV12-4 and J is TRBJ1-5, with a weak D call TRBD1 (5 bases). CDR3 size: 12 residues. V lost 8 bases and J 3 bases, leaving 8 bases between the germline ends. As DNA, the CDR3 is TGTGCCAGCGCGGGGGACAATCAGCCCCAGCATTTT. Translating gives CASAGDNQPQHF.

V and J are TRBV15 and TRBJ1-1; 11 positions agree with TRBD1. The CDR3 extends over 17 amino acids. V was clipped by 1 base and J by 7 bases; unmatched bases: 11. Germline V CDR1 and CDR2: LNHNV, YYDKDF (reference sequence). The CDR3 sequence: CATSRGKLGDRGDEAFF. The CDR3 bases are TGTGCCACCAGCAGAGGGAAGCTGGGGGACAGGGGGGATGAAGCTTTCTTT.

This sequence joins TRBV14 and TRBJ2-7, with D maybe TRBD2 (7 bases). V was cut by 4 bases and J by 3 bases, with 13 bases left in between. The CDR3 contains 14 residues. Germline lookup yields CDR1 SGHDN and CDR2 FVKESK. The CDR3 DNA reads TGTGCCAGCAGCCGCGGGGGCACCTTCTACGAGCAGTACTTC. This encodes CASSRGGTFYEQYF.

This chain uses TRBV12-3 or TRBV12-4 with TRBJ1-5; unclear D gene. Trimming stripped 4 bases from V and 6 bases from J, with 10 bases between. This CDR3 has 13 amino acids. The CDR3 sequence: CASSSQTVQPQHF. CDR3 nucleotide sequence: TGTGCCAGCAGTTCCCAGACCGTTCAGCCCCAGCATTTT.

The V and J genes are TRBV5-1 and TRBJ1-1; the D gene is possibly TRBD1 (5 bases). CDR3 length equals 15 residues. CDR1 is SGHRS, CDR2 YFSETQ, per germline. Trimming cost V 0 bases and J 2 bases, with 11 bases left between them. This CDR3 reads CASSLVGQGNTEAFF. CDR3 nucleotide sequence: TGCGCCAGCAGCTTGGTCGGGCAGGGAAACACTGAAGCTTTCTTT.

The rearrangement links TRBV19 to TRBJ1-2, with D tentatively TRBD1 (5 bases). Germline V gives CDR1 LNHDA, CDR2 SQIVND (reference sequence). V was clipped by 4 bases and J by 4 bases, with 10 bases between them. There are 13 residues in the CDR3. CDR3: CASSTRGSYGYTF. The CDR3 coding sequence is TGTGCCAGTAGTACGAGGGGCAGCTATGGCTACACCTTC.

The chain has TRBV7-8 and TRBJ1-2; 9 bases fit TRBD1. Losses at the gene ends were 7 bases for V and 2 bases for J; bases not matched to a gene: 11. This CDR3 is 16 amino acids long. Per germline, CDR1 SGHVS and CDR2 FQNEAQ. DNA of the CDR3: TGTGCCAGCACCACCCGGGACAGGGCCTCCAACTATGGCTACACCTTC. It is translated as CASTTRDRASNYGYTF.

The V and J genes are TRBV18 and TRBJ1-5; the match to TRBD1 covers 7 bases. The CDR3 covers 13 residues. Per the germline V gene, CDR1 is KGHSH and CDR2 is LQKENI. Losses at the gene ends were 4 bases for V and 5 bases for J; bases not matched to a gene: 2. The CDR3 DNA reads TGTGCCAGCTCACTAGACAGGGATCAGCCCCAGCATTTT. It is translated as CASSLDRDQPQHF.

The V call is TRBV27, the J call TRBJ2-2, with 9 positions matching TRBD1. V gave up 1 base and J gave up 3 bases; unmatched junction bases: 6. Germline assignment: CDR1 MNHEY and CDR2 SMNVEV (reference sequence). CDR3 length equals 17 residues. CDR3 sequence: CASSLWGQGADTGELFF. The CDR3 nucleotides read TGTGCCAGCAGTTTATGGGGACAGGGAGCGGACACCGGGGAGCTGTTTTTT.